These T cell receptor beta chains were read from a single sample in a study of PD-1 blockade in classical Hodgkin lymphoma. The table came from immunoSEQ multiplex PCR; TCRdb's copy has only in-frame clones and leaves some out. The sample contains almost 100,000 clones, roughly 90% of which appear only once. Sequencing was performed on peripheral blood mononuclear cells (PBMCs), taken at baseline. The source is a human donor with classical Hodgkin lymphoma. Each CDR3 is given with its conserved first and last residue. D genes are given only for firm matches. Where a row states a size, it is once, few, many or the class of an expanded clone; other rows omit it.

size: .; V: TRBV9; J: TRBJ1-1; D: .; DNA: TGTGCCACCCGTCCTGTTCAGGGATGGAACACTGAAGCTTTCTTT; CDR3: CATRPVQGWNTEAFF
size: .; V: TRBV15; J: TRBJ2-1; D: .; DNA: TGTGCCACCAGCAGAGATGATTTTGCGGCTAACCTCCTAGGGAATGAGCAGTTCTTC; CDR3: CATSRDDFAANLLGNEQFF
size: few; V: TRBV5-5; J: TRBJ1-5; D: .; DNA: TGTGCCAGCAGCTTGGGGTGGTCCCTGGGAGGGCAGCCCCAGCATTTT; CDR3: CASSLGWSLGGQPQHF
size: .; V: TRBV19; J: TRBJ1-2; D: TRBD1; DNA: TGTGCCAGTAGCGCTCCGCCCGGGACAGGGAACTATGGCTACACCTTC; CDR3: CASSAPPGTGNYGYTF
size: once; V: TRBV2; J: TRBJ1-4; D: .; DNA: TGTGCCAGCAGCCCCTTTGGGGGATCTAATGAAAAACTGTTTTTT; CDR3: CASSPFGGSNEKLFF
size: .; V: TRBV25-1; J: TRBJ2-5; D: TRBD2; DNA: TGTGCCAGCACCCTCGGGACTAGAGAGGGGGAGACCCAGTACTTC; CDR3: CASTLGTREGETQYF
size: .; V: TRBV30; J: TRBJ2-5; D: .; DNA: TGTGCCTGGAGCGGGAGTAGGGAGACCCAGTACTTC; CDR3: CAWSGSRETQYF
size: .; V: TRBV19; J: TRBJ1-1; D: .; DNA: TGTGCCAGTAGTATAGTAGTTAACACTGAAGCTTTCTTT; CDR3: CASSIVVNTEAFF
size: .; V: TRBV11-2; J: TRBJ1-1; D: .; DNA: TGTGCCAGCAGCCCCGGACAGCTCATGAACACTGAAGCTTTCTTT; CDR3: CASSPGQLMNTEAFF
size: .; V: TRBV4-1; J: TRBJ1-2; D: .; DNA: TGCGCCAGCAGCCAACCTACAGGGAACTATGGCTACACCTTC; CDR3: CASSQPTGNYGYTF
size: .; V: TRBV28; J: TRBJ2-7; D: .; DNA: TGTGCCAGCAGTTTTGGAGCGCAGTACTTC; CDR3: CASSFGAQYF